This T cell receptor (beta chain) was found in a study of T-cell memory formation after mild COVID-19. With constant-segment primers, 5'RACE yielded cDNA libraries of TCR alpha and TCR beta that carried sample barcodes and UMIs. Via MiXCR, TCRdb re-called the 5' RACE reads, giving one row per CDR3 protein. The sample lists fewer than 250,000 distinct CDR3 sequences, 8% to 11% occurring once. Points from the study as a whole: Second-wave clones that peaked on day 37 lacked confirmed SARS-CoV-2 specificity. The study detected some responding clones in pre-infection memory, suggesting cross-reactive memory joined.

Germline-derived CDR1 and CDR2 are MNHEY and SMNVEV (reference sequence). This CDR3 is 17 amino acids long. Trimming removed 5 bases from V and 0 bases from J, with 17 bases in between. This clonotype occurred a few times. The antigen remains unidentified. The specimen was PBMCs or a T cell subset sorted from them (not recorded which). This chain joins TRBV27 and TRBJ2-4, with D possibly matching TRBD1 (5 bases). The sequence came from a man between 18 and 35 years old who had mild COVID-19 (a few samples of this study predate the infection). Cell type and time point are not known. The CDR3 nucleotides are TGTGCCAGCAGTCCTCAGGGTAGGGTAGGAGCCAAAAACATTCAGTACTTC. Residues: CASSPQGRVGAKNIQYF.